These T cell receptor beta chains were read from a single sample in a study of T-cell reconstitution after alpha-beta-depleted transplantation in children. Using its own MiXCR run on the PCR reads, TCRdb lists one record per CDR3 protein. This table holds 600,000 to 700,000 distinct CDR3 sequences, around 17% found once. Material: PBMCs from the stem cell graft donor, obtained from the stem cell graft. The receptors derive from a human donor who donated a stem cell graft to a child with acute myeloid leukemia. CDR3s include the opening cysteine and the closing phenylalanine or tryptophan. D genes are given only for firm matches. Some rows have no size entry. The others give once, few or many, or a class for an expanded clone.

TGCAGTGCTAGCGTCCTAGCGGGGATCAGCAATGAGCAGTTCTTC	CSASVLAGISNEQFF	many	TRBD2	TRBV20-1	TRBJ2-1
TGTGCCAGCAGCCCACTCGGGACACCCAACACTGAAGCTTTCTTT	CASSPLGTPNTEAFF	few	.	TRBV11-3	TRBJ1-1
TGTGCCAGCAGTTTGAACAGGGGCGGGGGGGAAAACATTCAGTACTTC	CASSLNRGGGENIQYF	many	TRBD2	TRBV25-1	TRBJ2-4
TGCAGTGCTAGCAAGGGACCCTACGAGCAGTACTTC	CSASKGPYEQYF	.	.	TRBV20-1	TRBJ2-7
TGTGCCAGCAGCTTAAGCCAGGGAAGGAACACTGAAGCTTTCTTT	CASSLSQGRNTEAFF	.	.	TRBV7-8	TRBJ1-1
TGTGCCAGCAGCTTTTCAGGGGAAAAGGGTAATTCACCCCTCCACTTT	CASSFSGEKGNSPLHF	many	.	TRBV27	TRBJ1-6
TGTGCCAGCAGTTACAGCCAGGGGGCAGCCGGGGAGCTGTTTTTT	CASSYSQGAAGELFF	.	TRBD1	TRBV6-5	TRBJ2-2
TGCAGTGCCACTCCGATTTTAGCGGGGAAGTACAATGAGCAGTTCTTC	CSATPILAGKYNEQFF	.	TRBD2	TRBV20-1	TRBJ2-1
TGTGCCAGCAGCTTCGCGGCAGGGGACACCGGGGAGCTGTTTTTT	CASSFAAGDTGELFF	many	.	TRBV5-7	TRBJ2-2
TGCAGTGCTAGAGAGGGCAGCTCTAATGAAAAACTGTTTTTT	CSAREGSSNEKLFF	few	.	TRBV20-1	TRBJ1-4
TGTGCCAGCAGCTTAGTTACACCTGGAAACACCATATATTTT	CASSLVTPGNTIYF	few	.	TRBV7-9	TRBJ1-3
TGCGCCAGCAATCTACAGGGGGACACCGGGGAGCTGTTTTTT	CASNLQGDTGELFF	many	TRBD1	TRBV5-1	TRBJ2-2
TGTGCCAGCAGCCCGGTAGGGGAAGATACGCAGTATTTT	CASSPVGEDTQYF	many	.	TRBV5-4	TRBJ2-3
TGTGCCAGCAGTGAAAAACAGGGGGTACAGCCCCAGCATTTT	CASSEKQGVQPQHF	few	TRBD1	TRBV12-3/TRBV12-4	TRBJ1-5
TGCAGCGTTTCCCGGACCACGTACCAAGAGACCCAGTACTTC	CSVSRTTYQETQYF	many	.	TRBV29-1	TRBJ2-5
TGTGCCAGCAGCGGATACCAAAAGAACACTGAAGCTTTCTTT	CASSGYQKNTEAFF	many	.	TRBV9	TRBJ1-1
TGCAGCACCCAAGGGGTGGGTGAAGCTTTCTTT	CSTQGVGEAFF	.	.	TRBV29-1	TRBJ1-1
TGTGCCAGCAGTGAATCTGAGGGGCTCTACTACGAGCAGTACTTC	CASSESEGLYYEQYF	many	.	TRBV25-1	TRBJ2-7
TGTGCCATCAGTGCAGACGGCTGGGGCTACACCTTC	CAISADGWGYTF	.	.	TRBV10-3	TRBJ1-2
TGTGCCAGCACCCAGGCAGCGGGGAGGACCCAGTACTTC	CASTQAAGRTQYF	.	TRBD2	TRBV6-1	TRBJ2-5
TGCAGCGTTGAAGATGGGTCTGCGGGGGGGCTTGGAGATACGCAGTATTTT	CSVEDGSAGGLGDTQYF	few	TRBD2	TRBV29-1	TRBJ2-3
TGTGCCAGCAGCTTTAACATAAGGTACGAGCAGTACTTC	CASSFNIRYEQYF	many	.	TRBV7-2	TRBJ2-7
TGTGCCATCAGTACAGGGGGCGCGATCCAAGAGACCCAGTACTTC	CAISTGGAIQETQYF	few	TRBD1	TRBV10-3	TRBJ2-5
TGTGCCAGCAGTTTACAGTTGAACACTGAAGCTTTCTTT	CASSLQLNTEAFF	many	.	TRBV12-3/TRBV12-4	TRBJ1-1
TGTGCCAGCAGCTTTGGCAAGACGGATTCGAACACTGAAGCTTTCTTT	CASSFGKTDSNTEAFF	.	.	TRBV7-9	TRBJ1-1
TGTGCCAGCAGTGTGGGGCTAGCGGGGATTTACGAGCAGTACTTC	CASSVGLAGIYEQYF	few	TRBD2	TRBV25-1	TRBJ2-7
TGTGCCAGCAGCTACGGGCAGACCTACGAGCAGTACTTC	CASSYGQTYEQYF	many	.	TRBV6-5	TRBJ2-7
TGCGCCAGCTACCAGGGGACAGGGTACAATGAGCAGTTCTTC	CASYQGTGYNEQFF	.	TRBD1	TRBV5-1	TRBJ2-1
TGTGCCAGCAGCGAGTGGACGGCGGATGAGCAGTTCTTC	CASSEWTADEQFF	.	.	TRBV7-6	TRBJ2-1
TGTGCCAGCAGTAAGAACCCCAGGGGCACAGATACGCAGTATTTT	CASSKNPRGTDTQYF	few	.	TRBV12-3/TRBV12-4	TRBJ2-3
TGCGCCAGCAGCCAAGGCATACGGTTCGGCTACTATGGCTACACCTTC	CASSQGIRFGYYGYTF	.	.	TRBV4-1	TRBJ1-2
TGTGCCAGCAGTGAAGTCTCGGCAGGACAAGAGACCCAGTACTTC	CASSEVSAGQETQYF	.	.	TRBV25-1	TRBJ2-5
TGCAGTGCTAGAGATCCCCCGAGGACAGATACGCAGTATTTT	CSARDPPRTDTQYF	.	.	TRBV20-1	TRBJ2-3
TGTGCCAGCAGCCAAGATGTAAGGACAGCAATAATTCAAGAGACCCAGTACTTC	CASSQDVRTAIIQETQYF	.	.	TRBV3-1	TRBJ2-5